This TCR beta chain was sequenced during a study of blood T cell repertoires in COVID-19. Study at large: The analysed material was cDNA or gDNA that came from T cells, B-cell-depleted T cells, or PBMCs.

CDR1 SGHTA and CDR2 FQGTGA come from the germline V gene. With termini counted, the CDR3 has 13 amino acids. As for this clone: This is likely a read error, given that the CDR3 carries no conserved phenylalanine or tryptophan at its end. The DNA is left out, because the CDR3 cannot be placed on it with certainty; the CDR3 is given as TCRdb lists it.

Study processing details: It was from reference gene primer amplification that nucleated cell counts were estimated. Assay: immunoSEQ multiplex PCR; the TCRdb copy retains only in-frame clones and omits some. The D gene and trimming were derived from the DNA, and the V and J assignments and clone size from that table. The repertoire includes about 300,000 clones, 87% of them detected once, and approximately 5% sits in the top ten. The chain uses TRBV7-3 and TRBJ2-3; the DNA was not used to check the table's D call, TRBD2. The sequencing sample was made of PBMCs or T cells enriched from blood (not recorded which). The TCR was taken from a woman in her 30s who had recovered from COVID-19. The chain's CDR3 is CASRQGSGGPREG.